These 13 T cell receptor beta chains share one sample of origin, sequenced in a study of CD8+ T cells in alopecia areata. cDNA reverse transcribed from extracted RNA served as the sequencing template. Libraries were prepared by immunoSEQ multiplex PCR; TCRdb keeps only in-frame clonotypes and omits some of them. The table has roughly 180,000 clones, around 49% seen once. Treatment in this sample: oral pan-JAK inhibitor, 5-10 mg twice daily. Sample: CD8+ T cells sorted from blood, taken around week 54, from a patient treated with tofacitinib. These receptor sequences come from a human donor with alopecia areata.

The sample holds a few counts of this clone. The J gene is TRBJ2-7, the V gene TRBV19, with 7 bases lining up with TRBD2. Trimming removed 3 bases from V and 0 bases from J; junction bases left unmatched: 5. Germline-derived CDR1 and CDR2 are LNHDA and SQIVND (reference sequence). This CDR3 region has 15 residues. The CDR3 spells CASSMWLAASYEQYF. The CDR3 DNA follows: TGTGCCAGTAGTATGTGGCTAGCGGCCTCCTACGAGCAGTACTTC.

This clone was observed a handful of times. The chain uses TRBV9 and TRBJ2-3; 8 positions agree with TRBD2. Trimming removed 3 bases from V and 1 base from J; junction bases left unmatched: 10. CDR3 length equals 17 residues. The germline V gene encodes CDR1 SGDLS and CDR2 YYNGEE. CDR3 sequence (DNA): TGTGCCAGCAGCGCCTTTTCCGGGGGGGCTGGCACAGATACGCAGTATTTT. Its translation is CASSAFSGGAGTDTQYF.

This clone has more than one count but fewer than ten. V and J are TRBV7-9 and TRBJ2-3; D might be TRBD2 (6 bases). The germline V gene has CDR1 SEHNR and CDR2 FQNEAQ (reference sequence). V was shortened by 5 bases and J by 5 bases, with 11 bases between the two germline ends. The CDR3 length is 13 residues. CDR3 sequence (DNA): TGTGCCAGCAGCCCACCGGGACTAGATACGCAGTATTTT. This sequence encodes CASSPPGLDTQYF.

This rearrangement joins TRBV7-8 to TRBJ1-1; 10 nucleotides align to TRBD1. The CDR3 spans 14 residues. Germline V gene sequence: CDR1 SGHVS, CDR2 FQNEAQ. Germline trimming cut 5 bases from V and 7 bases from J; bases unmatched to any gene: 7. CDR3: CASSVRDRGVEAFF. The CDR3 DNA is TGTGCCAGCAGCGTCCGGGACAGGGGCGTTGAAGCTTTCTTT.

V and J are TRBV6-5 and TRBJ1-1; TRBD1 is a possible D gene (5 bases). The ends were cut back, 5 bases at V and 5 bases at J, with 12 bases in the middle. The CDR3 sequence is 13 residues long. From germline, CDR1 is MNHEY and CDR2 SVGAGI. DNA for the CDR3: TGTGCCAGCAGTCCGGAGGGGTGGACTGAAGCTTTCTTT. Translation: CASSPEGWTEAFF.

This clone has a handful of counts. The chain carries TRBV7-8 and TRBJ2-1, with 9 positions matching TRBD2. V was pared by 1 base and J by 9 bases, with 7 bases of the junction left unmatched. CDR1 is SGHVS, CDR2 FQNEAQ, per germline. This CDR3 comprises 15 residues. As DNA, the CDR3 is TGTGCCAGCAGCTTAGAGGGCGGGGGGGCCGGTGAGCAGTTCTTC. Protein: CASSLEGGGAGEQFF.

The chain has TRBV4-1 and TRBJ2-7; 10 nucleotides align to TRBD2. The CDR3 is made up of 15 amino acids. The germline gives CDR1 MGHRA, CDR2 YSYEKL. After removal of 1 base from V and 3 bases from J, the junction contained 3 bases not matched to a gene. In DNA form, the CDR3 reads TGCGCCAGCAGCCAAGTCAGCGGGGGGGACTACGAGCAGTACTTC. This gives the protein CASSQVSGGDYEQYF.

This clone turned up a few times. V gene TRBV4-3 combines with J gene TRBJ2-1; D is unresolved. CDR1 and CDR2 from the germline V gene are LGHNA and YSLEER. V was pared by 2 bases and J by 5 bases, with 4 bases between. The CDR3 extends over 12 amino acids. CDR3 in amino acids: CASSQNHNEQFF. The CDR3 nucleotides read TGCGCCAGCAGCCAAAACCACAATGAGCAGTTCTTC.

Here the CDR3 reads CASSSAGADTQYF. Written as DNA, the CDR3 is TGTGCCAGCAGCTCCGCGGGGGCAGATACGCAGTATTTT. The rearrangement joins TRBV13 to TRBJ2-3, with TRBD2 matching 7 bases. The germline gives CDR1 PRHDT, CDR2 FYEKMQ (reference sequence). With 4 bases clipped from V and 4 bases from J, the junction kept 2 bases outside the gene matches. CDR3 length: 13 amino acids.

This clone occurred a few times. The rearrangement joins TRBV14 to TRBJ2-2; perhaps TRBD1 as D (6 bases). The germline gives CDR1 SGHDN, CDR2 FVKESK. The CDR3 spans 18 residues. V was pared by 3 bases and J by 1 base, with 18 bases between. CDR3 in amino acids: CASSHIPPGQMNTGELFF. CDR3 DNA: TGTGCCAGCAGCCATATACCTCCGGGACAAATGAACACCGGGGAGCTGTTTTTT. The entire variable domain, with the rest obtained from reference TRBV14 and TRBJ2-2, is as follows: EAGVTQFPSHSVIEKGQTVTLRCDPISGHDNLYWYRRVMGKEIKFLLHFVKESKQDESGMPNNRFLAERTGGTYSTLKVQPAELEDSGVYFCASSHIPPGQMNTGELFFGEGSRLTVL.

The chain couples TRBV4-3 to TRBJ2-1; D not resolved. The germline V gene has CDR1 LGHNA and CDR2 YSLEER. Trimming shortened V by 1 base and J by 7 bases, and 11 bases separated the two germline ends. The CDR3 consists of 14 residues. CDR3 in amino acids: CASSQGASGNEQFF. In nucleotides, the CDR3 is TGCGCCAGCAGCCAAGGGGCGTCCGGGAATGAGCAGTTCTTC.

DNA for the CDR3: TGCGCCAGCAGTGATCGCAGGATGGGGACGCACTATGGCTACACCTTC. This encodes CASSDRRMGTHYGYTF. The chain employs TRBV10-2 and TRBJ1-2, with D possibly matching TRBD1 (5 bases). Germline V gives CDR1 WSHSY, CDR2 SAAADI. V was cut by 3 bases and J by 3 bases, with 17 bases left in between. The CDR3 is 16 residues long.

V and J are TRBV10-3 and TRBJ2-3; D gene unclear. CDR1 and CDR2 from the germline V gene are ENHRY and SYGVKD. This CDR3 region has 13 residues. V was shortened by 0 bases and J by 3 bases, with 4 bases between the two germline ends. As DNA, the CDR3 is TGTGCCATCAGTGAGTCCTTGACAGATACGCAGTATTTT. This encodes CAISESLTDTQYF.